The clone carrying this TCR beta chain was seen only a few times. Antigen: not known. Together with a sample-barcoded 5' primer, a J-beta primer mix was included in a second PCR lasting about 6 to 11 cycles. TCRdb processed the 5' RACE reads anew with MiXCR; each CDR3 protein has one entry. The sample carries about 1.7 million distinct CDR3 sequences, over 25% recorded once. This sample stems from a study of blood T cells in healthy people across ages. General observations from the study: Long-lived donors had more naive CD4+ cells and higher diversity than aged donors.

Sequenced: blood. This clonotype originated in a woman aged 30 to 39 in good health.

Written as DNA, the CDR3 is TGTGCCAGCAGGGGGGGTCTTAGCACAGATACGCAGTATTTT. Translating it yields CASRGGLSTDTQYF. This chain links TRBV2 with TRBJ2-3, with D possibly being TRBD2 (6 bases). The germline V gene has CDR1 SNHLY and CDR2 FYNNEI. This CDR3 region has 14 residues. Trimming removed 6 bases at V and 0 bases at J, with 10 bases between.